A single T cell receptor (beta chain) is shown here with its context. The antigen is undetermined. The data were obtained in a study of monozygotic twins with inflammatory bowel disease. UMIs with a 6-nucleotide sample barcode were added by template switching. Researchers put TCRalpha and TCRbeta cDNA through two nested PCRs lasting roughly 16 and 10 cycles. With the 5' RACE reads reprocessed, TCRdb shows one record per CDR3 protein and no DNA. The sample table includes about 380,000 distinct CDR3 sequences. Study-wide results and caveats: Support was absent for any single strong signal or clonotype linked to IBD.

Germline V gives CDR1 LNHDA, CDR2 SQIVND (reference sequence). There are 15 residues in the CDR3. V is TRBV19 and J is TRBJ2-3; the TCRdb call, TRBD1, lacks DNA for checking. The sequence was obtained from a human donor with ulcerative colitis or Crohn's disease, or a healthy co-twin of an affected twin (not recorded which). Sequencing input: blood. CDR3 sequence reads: CASRMGGGPTDTQYF.